This T cell receptor beta chain is from a study of blood T cell repertoires in COVID-19. Across the whole study: There were acute and convalescent COVID-19 samples, and they came from the United States, Italy and Spain. Sources were T cells, B-cell-depleted T cells, or PBMCs; the material itself was cDNA or gDNA.

This CDR3 spans 14 amino acids. Germline CDR1 reads MGHDK; CDR2 reads SYGVNS. Trimming cost V 4 bases and J 2 bases, with 12 bases left between them. In the source study's methods: Researchers report that nucleated cell counts were estimated from reference gene primer amplification. Some clones are missing from TCRdb's copy, which holds only in-frame ones; the method was immunoSEQ multiplex PCR. V, J and clone size derive from that table, while D and trimming were established from the DNA sequence. The repertoire consists of fewer than 200,000 clones, with 70% to 85% occurring once and the leading ten covering around 1.2%.

The chain couples TRBV25-1 to TRBJ2-7, with D possibly matching TRBD2 (5 bases). This TCR was recovered from a man in his sixties who had recovered from COVID-19. Sequencing was carried out using peripheral blood. The CDR3: CASSASLVPYEQYF. The DNA of the CDR3 is TGTGCCAGCAGTGCCTCACTAGTCCCCTACGAGCAGTACTTC.